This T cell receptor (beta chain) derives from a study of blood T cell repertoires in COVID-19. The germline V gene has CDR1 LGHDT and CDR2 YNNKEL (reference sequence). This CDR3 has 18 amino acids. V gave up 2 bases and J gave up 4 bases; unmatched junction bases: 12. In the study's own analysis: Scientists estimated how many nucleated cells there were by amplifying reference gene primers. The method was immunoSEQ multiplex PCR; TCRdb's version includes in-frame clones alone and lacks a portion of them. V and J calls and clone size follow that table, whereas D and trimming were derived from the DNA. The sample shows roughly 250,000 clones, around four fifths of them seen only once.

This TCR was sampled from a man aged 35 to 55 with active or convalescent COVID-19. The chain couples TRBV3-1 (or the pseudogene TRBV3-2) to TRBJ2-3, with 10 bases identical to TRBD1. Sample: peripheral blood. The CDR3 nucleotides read TGTGCCAGCAGCCAACGAAGGTCCCCGGGGACAGGGGCAGATACGCAGTATTTT. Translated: CASSQRRSPGTGADTQYF.